Included here is one T cell receptor (beta chain) sequence, with context. The target antigen is unknown. The data were produced by immunoSEQ multiplex PCR, yet TCRdb's version contains in-frame clones alone and is incomplete. The sample has around 50,000 clones, around 90% seen once. This CDR3 has 14 amino acids. Per germline, CDR1 SGHVS and CDR2 FQNEAQ. With 1 base removed from V and 1 base from J, the gap between germline ends came to 7 bases. Stated time point: week 35, safety follow-up. Mutant IDH1 20-mer peptide, at 300 ug, made up each vaccine dose, with topical imiquimod. The data were obtained in a study of a mutant IDH1 vaccine in newly diagnosed glioma. In the study overall: Standard pretreatment was either radiotherapy, temozolomide, or, for most, radiochemotherapy with temozolomide.

The receptor's source is a woman in her 40s with glioma. Sample: PBMCs, taken from a glioma patient whose treatment included an IDH1 peptide vaccine. This chain connects TRBV7-8 to TRBJ1-1; D uncertain. CDR3 sequence: CASSLERGNTEAFF. CDR3 nucleotide sequence: TGTGCCAGCAGCTTAGAACGGGGGAACACTGAAGCTTTCTTT.